This passage covers 31 T cell receptor beta chains from one sample sequenced in a study of T cell changes during pregnancy in multiple sclerosis. Clones were read by immunoSEQ multiplex PCR, and TCRdb kept only the in-frame ones, dropping some. The sample has 47,000 or so clones; approximately 90% are singletons. The material sequenced was peripheral blood, taken in the first trimester of pregnancy. The receptors stem from a female donor with multiple sclerosis, enrolled in a pregnancy study.

This clone was observed once. The chain recombines TRBV19 with TRBJ1-5; D ambiguous. This CDR3 region has 13 residues. Trimming shortened V by 8 bases and J by 2 bases, and 10 bases separated the two germline ends. The germline gives CDR1 LNHDA, CDR2 SQIVND (reference sequence). CDR3 DNA sequence: TGTGCCAGTGAAGACTGGGGCAATCAGCCCCAGCATTTT. Translating it yields CASEDWGNQPQHF.

This clone was observed a handful of times. The chain has TRBV6-5 and TRBJ1-6; D gene unclear. The ends were cut back, 4 bases at V and 9 bases at J, with 4 bases in the middle. The length of the CDR3 is 11 residues. Germline V gene data show CDR1 as MNHEY and CDR2 as SVGAGI. DNA for the CDR3: TGTGCCAGCAGTTCCGGTTCACCCCTCCACTTT. Translated, it gives CASSSGSPLHF.

This clone was observed a single time. The J gene is TRBJ2-1, the V gene TRBV5-4; 7 nucleotides agree with TRBD2. Trimming took 0 bases from V and 9 from J; bases not matched to a gene: 6. This CDR3 contains 14 residues. Germline lookup yields CDR1 SGHNT and CDR2 YYREEE (reference sequence). CDR3 residues: CASSLGLGEGEQFF. In DNA form, the CDR3 reads TGTGCCAGCAGCTTGGGGTTAGGGGAGGGTGAGCAGTTCTTC.

The CDR3 coding sequence is TGTGCCAGCAGTTACACAGAGACCCAGTACTTC. Its protein is CASSYTETQYF. The rearrangement links TRBV2 to TRBJ2-5; D not resolved. Germline lookup yields CDR1 SNHLY and CDR2 FYNNEI. Trimming stripped 5 bases from V and 4 bases from J, with 5 bases between. The CDR3 loop spans 11 amino acids.

The genes are TRBV10-3 and TRBJ2-3; D unclear. V shed 6 bases and J shed 0 bases, with 16 bases lying between them. Per the germline V gene, CDR1 is ENHRY and CDR2 is SYGVKD. CDR3 size: 16 residues. CDR3 coding DNA: TGTGCCATCAGGTCCAGTGTTACAGAAAGCACAGATACGCAGTATTTT. This encodes CAIRSSVTESTDTQYF.

V usage is TRBV6-6 and J usage is TRBJ1-5, with D perhaps matching TRBD1 (5 bases). The CDR3 has 13 amino acids. Germline-derived CDR1 and CDR2 are MNHNY and SVGAGI (reference sequence). With 4 bases removed from V and 2 bases from J, the gap between germline ends came to 6 bases. CDR3: CASSWGGNQPQHF. The DNA of the CDR3 is TGTGCCAGCAGTTGGGGGGGCAATCAGCCCCAGCATTTT.

This chain links TRBV2 with TRBJ2-7, with 8 bases that match TRBD1. The junction had 4 bases not matched to a gene; V was cut back by 3 bases and J by 3 bases. The CDR3 is made up of 14 amino acids. Per germline, CDR1 SNHLY and CDR2 FYNNEI. The CDR3 loop is CASSDQGQDYEQYF. The CDR3 DNA reads as TGTGCCAGCAGTGACCAGGGACAGGACTACGAGCAGTACTTC.

V gene TRBV7-2 combines with J gene TRBJ2-3; TRBD2 agrees at 13 bases. CDR1 and CDR2 from the germline V gene are SGHTA and FQGNSA. V was pared by 5 bases and J by 2 bases, with 7 bases of the junction left unmatched. The CDR3 has 17 residues. The CDR3 sequence is CASSLRLAGGLTDTQYF. CDR3 DNA sequence: TGTGCCAGCAGCCTAAGACTAGCGGGGGGACTCACAGATACGCAGTATTTT.

This rearrangement joins TRBV5-6 to TRBJ1-1, with unresolved D. This CDR3 spans 14 amino acids. Germline-derived CDR1 and CDR2 are SGHDT and YYEEEE. Trimming shortened V by 2 bases and J by 11 bases, and 19 bases separated the two germline ends. This chain's CDR3 is CASSFSRTASRAFF. The CDR3, as DNA: TGTGCCAGCAGCTTCTCCCGAACCGCGTCCAGGGCTTTCTTT.

The DNA for the CDR3 is TGTGCCAGCAGCCCGGTCCTCGCAGGGATCGACTATGGCTACACCTTC. Its protein product is CASSPVLAGIDYGYTF. The chain recombines TRBV28 with TRBJ1-2, with D tentatively TRBD1 (5 bases). There are 16 residues in the CDR3. Germline V lookup: CDR1 MDHEN, CDR2 SYDVKM. The ends were cut back, 6 bases at V and 3 bases at J, with 20 bases in the middle.

J is TRBJ2-3 and V is TRBV29-1; D call uncertain. Per the germline V gene, CDR1 is SQVTM and CDR2 is ANQGSEA. This CDR3 has 13 amino acids. V gave up 2 bases and J gave up 0 bases, with 6 bases separating them. The CDR3 is CSVEQVSTDTQYF. The CDR3 DNA is TGCAGCGTTGAACAGGTTAGCACAGATACGCAGTATTTT.

A remark on this clone: One junction end does not reproduce the germline sequence, and a read error may be involved. V is TRBV7-9 and J is TRBJ1-2; TRBD1 is a possible D gene (6 bases). Germline V gives CDR1 SEHNR, CDR2 FQNEAQ (reference sequence). The CDR3 extends over 13 amino acids. CDR3 in DNA: TGTGCCAGCAGCTCTGAGGGGGGGTATGGCTACATCTTC. This codes for CASSSEGGYGYIF.

This clone was detected a few times. J is TRBJ2-3 and V is TRBV11-3; D might be TRBD2 (6 bases). V was clipped by 5 bases and J by 9 bases, with 12 bases between them. Germline V CDR1 and CDR2: SGHNT, YENEEA. The CDR3 contains 12 residues. CDR3 protein: CASSPDGGTQYF. As DNA, the CDR3 is TGTGCCAGCAGCCCCGATGGGGGGACGCAGTATTTT.

The chain has TRBV18 and TRBJ1-5; 8 bases match TRBD1. The CDR3 has 13 residues. Germline V gives CDR1 KGHSH, CDR2 LQKENI. With V trimmed by 6 bases and J by 5 bases, 3 bases remained unmatched. CDR3 sequence (DNA): TGTGCCAGCTCCCAGGGGGCGGATCAGCCCCAGCATTTT. It codes for CASSQGADQPQHF.

The chain combines TRBV5-4 with TRBJ2-5; TRBD2 matches 7 bases. This CDR3 contains 14 residues. The germline gives CDR1 SGHNT, CDR2 YYREEE (reference sequence). The junction had 3 bases not matched to a gene; V was cut back by 3 bases and J by 1 base. The CDR3 nucleotides read TGTGCCAGCAGCTCGCGGGGGACCCAAGAGACCCAGTACTTC. It translates to CASSSRGTQETQYF.

The V call is TRBV27, the J call TRBJ2-7, with 9 bases that match TRBD2. CDR1 and CDR2 (germline): MNHEY, SMNVEV (reference sequence). The V gene end was trimmed by 6 bases and the J gene end by 4 bases; junction bases not matched to a gene: 25. The CDR3 contains 20 residues. The CDR3: CASSTRGGSGGKHRGYEQYF. CDR3 DNA sequence: TGTGCCAGCAGCACCCGAGGGGGTAGCGGGGGAAAACACCGTGGATACGAGCAGTACTTC.

The V and J genes are TRBV9 and TRBJ1-3; D uncertain. CDR3 size: 14 residues. V was shortened by 0 bases and J by 4 bases, with 8 bases between the two germline ends. CDR1 and CDR2 from the germline V gene are SGDLS and YYNGEE. CDR3 in amino acids: CASSVGAAGNTIYF. Here the CDR3 DNA reads TGTGCCAGCAGCGTAGGAGCTGCGGGAAACACCATATATTTT. The full variable domain, with the rest looked up from reference TRBV9 and TRBJ1-3, is DSGVTQTPKHLITATGQRVTLRCSPRSGDLSVYWYQQSLDQGLQFLIQYYNGEERAKGNILERFSAQQFPDLHSELNLSSLELGDSALYFCASSVGAAGNTIYFGEGSWLTVV.

The J gene is TRBJ1-5, the V gene TRBV2; D is undetermined. The CDR3 is 13 amino acids. Germline V gene sequence: CDR1 SNHLY, CDR2 FYNNEI. Trimming removed 6 bases at V and 3 bases at J, with 9 bases between. The CDR3 spells CASSPWPNQPQHF. The CDR3 DNA follows: TGTGCCAGCAGCCCTTGGCCCAATCAGCCCCAGCATTTT.

The V call is TRBV6-6, the J call TRBJ2-5, with 8 bases identical to TRBD1. Germline assignment: CDR1 MNHNY and CDR2 SVGAGI (reference sequence). The CDR3 contains 16 residues. Unmatched junction bases numbered 13, after V lost 5 bases and J lost 5 bases. CDR3 residues: CASSGLGQGHGETQYF. CDR3 DNA sequence: TGTGCCAGCAGTGGTCTCGGACAGGGTCATGGTGAGACCCAGTACTTC.

This clone has a single count. The chain has TRBV5-1 and TRBJ2-6; D possibly corresponds to TRBD2 (6 bases). Germline V lookup: CDR1 SGHRS, CDR2 YFSETQ. The germline V and J ends were trimmed by 3 bases and 0 bases, with 13 bases remaining between them. The CDR3 contains 17 residues. CDR3: CASSSGTSSSGANVLTF. CDR3 sequence (DNA): TGCGCCAGCAGCTCCGGGACTTCCAGCTCTGGGGCCAACGTCCTGACTTTC.

V is TRBV2 and J is TRBJ2-5; 9 nucleotides align to TRBD1. This CDR3 spans 15 amino acids. Germline V gives CDR1 SNHLY, CDR2 FYNNEI. V shed 5 bases and J 4 bases; nucleotides not matched to a gene: 8. The CDR3 loop reads CASSPGTGRGETQYF. CDR3 DNA: TGTGCCAGCAGTCCCGGGACAGGGCGCGGAGAGACCCAGTACTTC.

The chain is built from TRBV28 and TRBJ1-1; D may be TRBD1 (5 bases). V lost 5 bases, J lost 8 bases, and 21 bases lay in between. CDR1 and CDR2 (germline): MDHEN, SYDVKM. The CDR3 is 15 residues long. The CDR3 nucleotides read TGTGCCAGCAGTACAGCACCAGGGTACGGTGTCGAAGCTTTCTTT. The encoded protein is CASSTAPGYGVEAFF.

The gene calls are TRBV29-1 and TRBJ2-1, with TRBD2 as a possible D gene (5 bases). From germline, CDR1 is SQVTM and CDR2 ANQGSEA. V was shortened by 4 bases and J by 1 base, with 8 bases between the two germline ends. CDR3 length: 13 residues. The DNA of the CDR3 is TGCAGCGTTGCTCGGGGTTCCTACAATGAGCAGTTCTTC. Encoded protein: CSVARGSYNEQFF.

The genes are TRBV19 and TRBJ2-1; tentative D call: TRBD1 (6 bases). The length of the CDR3 is 15 residues. V lost 4 bases and J 0 bases, leaving 10 bases between the germline ends. From germline, CDR1 is LNHDA and CDR2 SQIVND (reference sequence). The CDR3: CASSSTGSSYNEQFF. The CDR3 nucleotides are TGTGCCAGTAGTAGTACAGGGAGCTCCTACAATGAGCAGTTCTTC.

The V and J genes are TRBV5-1 and TRBJ2-7; weak D call: TRBD1 (6 bases). The CDR3 has 16 residues. CDR1 SGHRS and CDR2 YFSETQ come from the germline V gene. V lost 0 bases, J lost 0 bases, and 13 bases lay in between. The CDR3 bases are TGCGCCAGCAGCTTGGGCGGTACGGACAGCTCCTACGAGCAGTACTTC. It is translated as CASSLGGTDSSYEQYF.

The chain joins TRBV6-7 to TRBJ2-7, with D possibly TRBD2 on 5 matching bases. TRBV6-7 is an ORF, with its function uncertain. V lost 3 bases, J lost 0 bases, and 9 bases lay in between. CDR3 length: 14 amino acids. Here the CDR3 DNA reads TGTGCCAGCAGTTATTGCGAGGGCTCCTACGAGCAGTACTTC. Encoded protein: CASSYCEGSYEQYF.

This chain links TRBV6-1 with TRBJ2-7; D is perhaps TRBD2 (6 bases). Germline CDR1 and CDR2: MNHNS and SASEGT. This CDR3 region has 12 residues. V lost 4 bases and J 5 bases, leaving 9 bases between the germline ends. CDR3 in amino acids: CASSGGVNEQYF. The CDR3 DNA reads as TGTGCCAGCAGTGGGGGGGTAAACGAGCAGTACTTC.

The V and J genes are TRBV19 and TRBJ1-2, with 7 bases aligning to TRBD1. V trimming: 8 bases; J trimming: 6 bases; junction bases outside the gene matches: 12. Germline-derived CDR1 and CDR2 are LNHDA and SQIVND (reference sequence). CDR3 length equals 14 residues. DNA of the CDR3: TGTGCCAGTCGCAAGAACAGGGGATCTAATGGCTACACCTTC. Translation gives CASRKNRGSNGYTF.

This sequence joins TRBV27 and TRBJ1-5, with 9 positions matching TRBD1. The length of the CDR3 is 14 residues. Germline assignment: CDR1 MNHEY and CDR2 SMNVEV (reference sequence). V was pared by 5 bases and J by 9 bases, with 8 bases of the junction left unmatched. DNA for the CDR3: TGTGCCAGCAGTGTGGACAGGGGCGGTGGGCCCCAGCATTTT. Its protein is CASSVDRGGGPQHF.

The V and J genes are TRBV12-5 and TRBJ2-1; TRBD1 matches at 11 bases. Germline V gene lookup returns CDR1 LGHNT and CDR2 FRNRAP. Trimming removed 7 bases from V and 3 bases from J; junction bases left unmatched: 5. This CDR3 comprises 15 residues. Here the CDR3 reads CASAPGTGGYNEQFF. The CDR3 coding sequence is TGTGCTAGTGCCCCAGGGACAGGGGGCTACAATGAGCAGTTCTTC.

V gene TRBV18 combines with J gene TRBJ2-5; a weak D match, TRBD2 (5 bases). Per germline, CDR1 KGHSH and CDR2 LQKENI. Trimming pared 6 bases from V and 1 base from J, leaving 18 bases between. This CDR3 region has 16 residues. The CDR3 DNA follows: TGTGCCAGCTCGCCCAGACTACCTAGATTCCAAGAGACCCAGTACTTC. Protein product: CASSPRLPRFQETQYF.